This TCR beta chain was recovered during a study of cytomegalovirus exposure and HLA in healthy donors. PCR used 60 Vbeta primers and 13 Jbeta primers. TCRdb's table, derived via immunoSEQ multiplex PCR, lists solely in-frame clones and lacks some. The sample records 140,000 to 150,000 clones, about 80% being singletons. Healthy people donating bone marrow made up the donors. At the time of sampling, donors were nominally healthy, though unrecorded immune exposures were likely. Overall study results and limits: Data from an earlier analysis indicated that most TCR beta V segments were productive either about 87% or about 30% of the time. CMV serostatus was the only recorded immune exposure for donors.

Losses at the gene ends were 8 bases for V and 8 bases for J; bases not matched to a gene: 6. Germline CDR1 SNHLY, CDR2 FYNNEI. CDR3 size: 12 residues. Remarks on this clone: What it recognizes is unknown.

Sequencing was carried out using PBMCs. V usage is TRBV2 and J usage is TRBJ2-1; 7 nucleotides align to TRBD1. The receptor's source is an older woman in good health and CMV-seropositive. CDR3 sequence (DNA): TGTGCCAGCCTTATGGGGACAGATGAGCAGTTCTTC. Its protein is CASLMGTDEQFF.